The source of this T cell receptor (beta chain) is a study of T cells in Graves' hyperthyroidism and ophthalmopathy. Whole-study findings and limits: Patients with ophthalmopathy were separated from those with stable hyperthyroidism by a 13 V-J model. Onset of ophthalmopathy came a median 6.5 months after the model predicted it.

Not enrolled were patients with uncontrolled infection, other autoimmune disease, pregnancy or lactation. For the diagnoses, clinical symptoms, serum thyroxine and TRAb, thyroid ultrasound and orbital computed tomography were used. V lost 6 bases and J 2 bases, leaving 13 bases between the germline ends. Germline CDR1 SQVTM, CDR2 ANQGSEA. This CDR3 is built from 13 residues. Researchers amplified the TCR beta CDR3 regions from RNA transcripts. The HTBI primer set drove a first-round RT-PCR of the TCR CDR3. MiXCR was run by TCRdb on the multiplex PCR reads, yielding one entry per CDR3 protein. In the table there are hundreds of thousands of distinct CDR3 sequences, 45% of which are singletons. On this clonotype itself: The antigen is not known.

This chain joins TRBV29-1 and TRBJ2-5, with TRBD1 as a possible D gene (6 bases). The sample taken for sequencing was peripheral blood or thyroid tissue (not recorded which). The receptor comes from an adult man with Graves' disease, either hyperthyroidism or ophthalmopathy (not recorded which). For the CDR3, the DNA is TGCAGCGTCGAAACAGGGCATCAAGAGACCCAGTACTTC. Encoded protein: CSVETGHQETQYF.